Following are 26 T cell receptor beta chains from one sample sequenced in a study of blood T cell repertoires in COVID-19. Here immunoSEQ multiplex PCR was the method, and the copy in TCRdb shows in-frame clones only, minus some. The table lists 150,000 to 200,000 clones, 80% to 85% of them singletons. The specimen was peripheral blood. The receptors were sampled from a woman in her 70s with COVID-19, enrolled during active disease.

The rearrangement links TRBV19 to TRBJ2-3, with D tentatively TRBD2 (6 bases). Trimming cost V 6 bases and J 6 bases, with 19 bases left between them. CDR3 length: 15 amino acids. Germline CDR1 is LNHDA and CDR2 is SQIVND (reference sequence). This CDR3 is CASRGWAPGGDTQYF. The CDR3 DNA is TGTGCCAGTAGGGGCTGGGCTCCCGGAGGGGATACGCAGTATTTT.

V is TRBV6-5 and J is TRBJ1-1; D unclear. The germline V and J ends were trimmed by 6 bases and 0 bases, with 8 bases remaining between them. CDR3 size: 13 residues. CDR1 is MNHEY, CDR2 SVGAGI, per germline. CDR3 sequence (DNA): TGTGCCAGCAGACTTACTCTGAACACTGAAGCTTTCTTT. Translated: CASRLTLNTEAFF.

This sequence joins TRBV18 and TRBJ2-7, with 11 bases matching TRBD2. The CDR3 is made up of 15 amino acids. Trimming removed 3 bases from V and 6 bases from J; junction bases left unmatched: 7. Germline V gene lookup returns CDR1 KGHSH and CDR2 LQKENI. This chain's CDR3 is CASSPQTSGRGEQYF. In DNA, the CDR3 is TGTGCCAGCTCACCCCAAACTAGCGGGAGAGGCGAGCAGTACTTC.

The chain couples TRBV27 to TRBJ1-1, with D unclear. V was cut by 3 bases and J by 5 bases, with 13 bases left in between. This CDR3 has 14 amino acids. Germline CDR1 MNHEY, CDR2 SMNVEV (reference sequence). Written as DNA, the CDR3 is TGTGCCAGCAGTTTGGATGGTGGCGGGACTGAAGCTTTCTTT. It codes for CASSLDGGGTEAFF.

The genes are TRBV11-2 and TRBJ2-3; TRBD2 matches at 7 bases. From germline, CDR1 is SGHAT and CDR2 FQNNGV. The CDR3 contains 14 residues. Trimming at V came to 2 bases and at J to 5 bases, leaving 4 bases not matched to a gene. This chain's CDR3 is CASSLPSGGDTQYF. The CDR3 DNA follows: TGTGCCAGCAGCTTACCTAGCGGCGGAGATACGCAGTATTTT.

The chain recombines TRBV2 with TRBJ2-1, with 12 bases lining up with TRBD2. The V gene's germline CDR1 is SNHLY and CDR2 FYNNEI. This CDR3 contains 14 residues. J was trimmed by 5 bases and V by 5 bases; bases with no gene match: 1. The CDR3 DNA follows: TGTGCCAGCAGTCTAGCGGGGGGGCACAATGAGCAGTTCTTC. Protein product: CASSLAGGHNEQFF.

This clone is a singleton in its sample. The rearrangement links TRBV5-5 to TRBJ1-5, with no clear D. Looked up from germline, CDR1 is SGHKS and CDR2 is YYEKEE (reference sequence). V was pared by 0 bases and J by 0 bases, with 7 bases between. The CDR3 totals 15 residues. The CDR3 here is CASSLDPYSNQPQHF. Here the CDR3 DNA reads TGTGCCAGCAGCTTGGACCCCTATAGCAATCAGCCCCAGCATTTT. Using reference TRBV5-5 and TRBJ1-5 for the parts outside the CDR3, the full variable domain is DAGVTQSPTHLIKTRGQQVTLRCSPISGHKSVSWYQQVLGQGPQFIFQYYEKEERGRGNFPDRFSARQFPNYSSELNVNALLLGDSALYLCASSLDPYSNQPQHFGDGTRLSIL.

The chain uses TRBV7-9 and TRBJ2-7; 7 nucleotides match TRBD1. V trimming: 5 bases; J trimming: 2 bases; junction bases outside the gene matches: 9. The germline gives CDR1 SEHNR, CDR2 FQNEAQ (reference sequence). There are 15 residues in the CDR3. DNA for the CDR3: TGTGCCAGCAGCAGGTCAGGGGGAAGTACCTACGAGCAGTACTTC. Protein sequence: CASSRSGGSTYEQYF.

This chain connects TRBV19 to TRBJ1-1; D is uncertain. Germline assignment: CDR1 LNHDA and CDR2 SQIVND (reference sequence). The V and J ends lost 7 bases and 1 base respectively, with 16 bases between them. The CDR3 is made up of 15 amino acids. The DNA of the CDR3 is TGTGCCAGTACCCCTGGGTCCCGGGGGAACACTGAAGCTTTCTTT. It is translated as CASTPGSRGNTEAFF.

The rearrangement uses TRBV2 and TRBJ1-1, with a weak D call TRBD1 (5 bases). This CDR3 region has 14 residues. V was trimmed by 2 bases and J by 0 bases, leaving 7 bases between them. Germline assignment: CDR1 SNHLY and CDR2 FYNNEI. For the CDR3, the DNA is TGTGCCAGCAGTGAACTGACAGTGAACACTGAAGCTTTCTTT. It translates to CASSELTVNTEAFF.

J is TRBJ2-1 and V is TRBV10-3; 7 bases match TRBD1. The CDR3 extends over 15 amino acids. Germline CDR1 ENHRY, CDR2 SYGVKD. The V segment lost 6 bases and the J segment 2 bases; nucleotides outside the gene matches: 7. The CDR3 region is CAISSDRATYNEQFF. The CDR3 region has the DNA TGTGCCATCAGCTCCGACAGGGCAACCTACAATGAGCAGTTCTTC.

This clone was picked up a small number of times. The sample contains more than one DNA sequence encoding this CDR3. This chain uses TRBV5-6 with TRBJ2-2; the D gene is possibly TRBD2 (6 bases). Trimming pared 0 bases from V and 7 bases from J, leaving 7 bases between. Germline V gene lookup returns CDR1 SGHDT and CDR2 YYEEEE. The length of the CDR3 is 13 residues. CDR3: CASSLGRGGELFF. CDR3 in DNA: TGTGCCAGCAGCTTGGGGCGGGGCGGGGAGCTGTTTTTT. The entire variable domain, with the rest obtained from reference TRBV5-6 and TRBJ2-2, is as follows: DAGVTQSPTHLIKTRGQQVTLRCSPKSGHDTVSWYQQALGQGPQFIFQYYEEEERQRGNFPDRFSGHQFPNYSSELNVNALLLGDSALYLCASSLGRGGELFFGEGSRLTVL.

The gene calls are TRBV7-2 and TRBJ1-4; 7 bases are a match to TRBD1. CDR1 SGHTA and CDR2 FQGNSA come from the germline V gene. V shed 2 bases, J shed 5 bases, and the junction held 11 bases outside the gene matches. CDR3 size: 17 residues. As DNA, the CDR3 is TGTGCCAGCAGCTTATCGTCTTTCGCAGGGGGAAATGAAAAACTGTTTTTT. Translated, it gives CASSLSSFAGGNEKLFF.

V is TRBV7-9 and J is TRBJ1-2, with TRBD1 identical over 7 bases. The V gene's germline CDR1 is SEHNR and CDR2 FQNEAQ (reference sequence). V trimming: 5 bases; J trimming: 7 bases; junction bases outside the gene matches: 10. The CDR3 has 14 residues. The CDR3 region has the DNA TGTGCCAGCAGCGGTCAACAGGGGAGGAGTGGCTACACCTTC. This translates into CASSGQQGRSGYTF.

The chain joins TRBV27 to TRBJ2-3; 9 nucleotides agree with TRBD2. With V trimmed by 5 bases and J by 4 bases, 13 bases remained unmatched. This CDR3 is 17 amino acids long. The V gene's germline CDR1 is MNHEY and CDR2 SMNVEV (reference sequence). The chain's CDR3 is CASSRFSLSGSSDTQYF. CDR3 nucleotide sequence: TGTGCCAGCAGTCGTTTTTCGCTTAGCGGGAGCTCAGATACGCAGTATTTT.

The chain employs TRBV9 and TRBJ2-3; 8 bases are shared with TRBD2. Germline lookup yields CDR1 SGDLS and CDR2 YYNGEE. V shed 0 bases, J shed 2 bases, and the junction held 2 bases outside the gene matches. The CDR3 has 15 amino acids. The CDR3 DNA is TGTGCCAGCAGCGTAGATAGCGGGGCCACAGATACGCAGTATTTT. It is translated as CASSVDSGATDTQYF.

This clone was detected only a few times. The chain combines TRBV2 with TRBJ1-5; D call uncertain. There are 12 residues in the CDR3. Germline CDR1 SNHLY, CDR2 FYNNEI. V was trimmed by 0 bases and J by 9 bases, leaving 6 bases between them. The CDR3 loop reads CASSEAAGPQHF. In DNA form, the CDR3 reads TGTGCCAGCAGTGAAGCGGCGGGGCCCCAGCATTTT.

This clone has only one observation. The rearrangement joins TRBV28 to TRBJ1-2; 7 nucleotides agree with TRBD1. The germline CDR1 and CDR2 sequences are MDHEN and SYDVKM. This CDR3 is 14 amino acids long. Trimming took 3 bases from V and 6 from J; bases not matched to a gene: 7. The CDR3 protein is CASSLAGGYHGYTF. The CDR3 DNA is TGTGCCAGCAGTTTGGCAGGGGGGTATCATGGCTACACCTTC.

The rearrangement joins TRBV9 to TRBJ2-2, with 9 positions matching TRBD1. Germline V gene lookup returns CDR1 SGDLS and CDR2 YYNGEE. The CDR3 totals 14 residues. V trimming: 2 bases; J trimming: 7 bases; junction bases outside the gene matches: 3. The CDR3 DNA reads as TGTGCCAGCAGCGTGGGGACAGGGTTCGGGGAGCTGTTTTTT. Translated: CASSVGTGFGELFF.

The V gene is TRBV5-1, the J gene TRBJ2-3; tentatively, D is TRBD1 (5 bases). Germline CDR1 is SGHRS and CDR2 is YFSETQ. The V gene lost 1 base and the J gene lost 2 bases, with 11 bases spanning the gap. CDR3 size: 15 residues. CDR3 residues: CASSLTDTYTDTQYF. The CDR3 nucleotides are TGCGCCAGCAGCTTGACGGACACTTACACAGATACGCAGTATTTT.

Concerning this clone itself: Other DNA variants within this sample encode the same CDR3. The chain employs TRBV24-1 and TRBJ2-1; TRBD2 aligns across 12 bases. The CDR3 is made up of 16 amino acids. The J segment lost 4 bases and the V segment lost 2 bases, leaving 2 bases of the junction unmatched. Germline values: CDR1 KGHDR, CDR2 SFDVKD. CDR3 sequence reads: CATSDSGTSGYNEQFF. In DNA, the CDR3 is TGTGCCACCAGTGATTCCGGGACTAGCGGGTACAATGAGCAGTTCTTC.

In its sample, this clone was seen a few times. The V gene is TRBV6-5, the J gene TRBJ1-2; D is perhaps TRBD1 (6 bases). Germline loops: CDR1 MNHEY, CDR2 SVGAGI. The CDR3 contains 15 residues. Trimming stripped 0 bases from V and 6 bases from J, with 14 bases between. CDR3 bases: TGTGCCAGCAGTTACTCGATCAAGGGGGATCATGGCTACACCTTC. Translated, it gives CASSYSIKGDHGYTF.

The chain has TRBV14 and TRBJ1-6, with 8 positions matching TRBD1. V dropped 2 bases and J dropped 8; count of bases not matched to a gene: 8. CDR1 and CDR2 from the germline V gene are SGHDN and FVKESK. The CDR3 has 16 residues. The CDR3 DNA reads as TGTGCCAGCAGCCAATCCAACAGGGGGGGAGATTCACCCCTCCACTTT. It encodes CASSQSNRGGDSPLHF.

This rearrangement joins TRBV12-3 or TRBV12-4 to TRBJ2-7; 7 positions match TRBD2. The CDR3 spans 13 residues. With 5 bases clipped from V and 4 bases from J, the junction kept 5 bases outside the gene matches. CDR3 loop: CASSPGTTYEQYF. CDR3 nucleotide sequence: TGTGCCAGCAGTCCAGGGACTACTTACGAGCAGTACTTC.

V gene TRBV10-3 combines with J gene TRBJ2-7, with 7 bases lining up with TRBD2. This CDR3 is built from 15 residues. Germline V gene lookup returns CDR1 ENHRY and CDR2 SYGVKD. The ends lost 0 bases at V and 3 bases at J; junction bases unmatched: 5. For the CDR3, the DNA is TGTGCCATCAGTGAGTCGATAGCGGGCGTCTACGAGCAGTACTTC. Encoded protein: CAISESIAGVYEQYF.

DNA of the CDR3: TGTGCCAGCAGCCAAGATCTGGGCAGGGGTGACTATGGCTACACCTTC. It is translated as CASSQDLGRGDYGYTF. V gene TRBV4-2 combines with J gene TRBJ1-2, with D perhaps matching TRBD1 (6 bases). This CDR3 has 16 amino acids. Trimming took off 0 bases at V and 3 bases at J, with 14 bases between the two ends. Germline CDR1 reads LGHNA; CDR2 reads YNFKEQ.